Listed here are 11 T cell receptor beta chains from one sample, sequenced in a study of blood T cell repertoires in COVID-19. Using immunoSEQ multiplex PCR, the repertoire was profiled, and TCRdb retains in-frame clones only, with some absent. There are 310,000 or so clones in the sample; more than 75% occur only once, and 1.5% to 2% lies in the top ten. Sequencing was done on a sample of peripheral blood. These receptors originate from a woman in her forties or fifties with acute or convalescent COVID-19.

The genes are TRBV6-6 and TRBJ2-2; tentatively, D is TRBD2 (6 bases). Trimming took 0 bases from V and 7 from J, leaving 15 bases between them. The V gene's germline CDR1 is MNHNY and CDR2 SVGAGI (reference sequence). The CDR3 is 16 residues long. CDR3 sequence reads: CASSYSHYRENGELFF. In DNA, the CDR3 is TGTGCCAGCAGTTACTCGCATTACCGGGAGAACGGGGAGCTGTTTTTT.

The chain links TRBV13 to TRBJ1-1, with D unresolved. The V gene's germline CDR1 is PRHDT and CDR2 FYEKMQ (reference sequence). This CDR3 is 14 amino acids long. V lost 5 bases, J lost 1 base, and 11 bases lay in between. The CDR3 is CASSPEAANTEAFF. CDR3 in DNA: TGTGCCAGCAGCCCCGAGGCGGCGAACACTGAAGCTTTCTTT. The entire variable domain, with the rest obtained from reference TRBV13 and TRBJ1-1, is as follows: AAGVIQSPRHLIKEKRETATLKCYPIPRHDTVYWYQQGPGQDPQFLISFYEKMQSDKGSIPDRFSAQQFSDYHSELNMSSLELGDSALYFCASSPEAANTEAFFGQGTRLTVV.

The CDR3 here is CASSEEGVAAQYF. As DNA, the CDR3 is TGTGCCAGCAGTGAGGAGGGAGTAGCTGCGCAGTATTTT. The chain couples TRBV2 to TRBJ2-3; possible D gene TRBD2, 6 bases. This CDR3 contains 13 residues. With 3 bases removed from V and 10 bases from J, the gap between germline ends came to 14 bases. Germline-derived CDR1 and CDR2 are SNHLY and FYNNEI.

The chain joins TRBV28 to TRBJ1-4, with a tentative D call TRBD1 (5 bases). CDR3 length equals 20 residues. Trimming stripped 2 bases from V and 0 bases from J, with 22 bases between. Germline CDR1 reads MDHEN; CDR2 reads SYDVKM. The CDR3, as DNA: TGTGCCAGCAGTTTAATTTTATTCGGGGGACTTATGGCAACTAATGAAAAACTGTTTTTT. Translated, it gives CASSLILFGGLMATNEKLFF.

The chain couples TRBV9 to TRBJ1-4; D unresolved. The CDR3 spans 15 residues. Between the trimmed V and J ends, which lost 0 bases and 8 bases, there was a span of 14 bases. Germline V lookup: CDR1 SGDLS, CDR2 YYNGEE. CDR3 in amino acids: CASSVGHRVLEKLFF. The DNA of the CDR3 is TGTGCCAGCAGCGTAGGTCATCGAGTCCTCGAAAAACTGTTTTTT.

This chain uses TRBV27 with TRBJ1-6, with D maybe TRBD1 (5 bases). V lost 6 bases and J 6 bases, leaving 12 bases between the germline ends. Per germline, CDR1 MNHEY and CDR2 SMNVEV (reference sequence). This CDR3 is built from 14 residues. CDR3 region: CASSLDSLNSPLHF. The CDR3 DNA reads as TGTGCCAGCAGCCTAGACAGCCTTAATTCACCCCTCCACTTT.

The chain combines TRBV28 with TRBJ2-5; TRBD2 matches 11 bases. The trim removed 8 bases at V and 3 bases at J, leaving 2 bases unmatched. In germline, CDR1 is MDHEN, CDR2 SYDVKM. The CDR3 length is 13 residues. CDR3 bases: TGTGCCAGCCTACTAGCGGGAGAAGAGACCCAGTACTTC. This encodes CASLLAGEETQYF.

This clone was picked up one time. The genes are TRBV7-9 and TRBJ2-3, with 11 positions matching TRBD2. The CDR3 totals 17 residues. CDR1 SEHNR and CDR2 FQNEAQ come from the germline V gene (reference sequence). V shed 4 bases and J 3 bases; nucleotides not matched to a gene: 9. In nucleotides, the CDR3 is TGTGCCAGCAGCTCCCCTCCGACTAGCGGGATGACAGATACGCAGTATTTT. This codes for CASSSPPTSGMTDTQYF.

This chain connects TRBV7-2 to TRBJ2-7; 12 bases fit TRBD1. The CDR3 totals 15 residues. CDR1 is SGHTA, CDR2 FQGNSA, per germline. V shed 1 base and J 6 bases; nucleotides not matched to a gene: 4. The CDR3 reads CASSLGGTGGGEQYF. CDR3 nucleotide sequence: TGTGCCAGCAGCTTAGGTGGGACAGGGGGCGGCGAGCAGTACTTC.

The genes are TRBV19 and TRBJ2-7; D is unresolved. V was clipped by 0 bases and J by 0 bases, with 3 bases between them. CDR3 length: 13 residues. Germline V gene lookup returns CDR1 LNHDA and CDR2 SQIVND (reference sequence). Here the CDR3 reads CASSIDLSYEQYF. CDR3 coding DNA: TGTGCCAGTAGTATAGACCTCTCCTACGAGCAGTACTTC. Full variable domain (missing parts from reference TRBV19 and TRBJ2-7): DGGITQSPKYLFRKEGQNVTLSCEQNLNHDAMYWYRQDPGQGLRLIYYSQIVNDFQKGDIAEGYSVSREKKESFPLTVTSAQKNPTAFYLCASSIDLSYEQYFGPGTRLTVT.

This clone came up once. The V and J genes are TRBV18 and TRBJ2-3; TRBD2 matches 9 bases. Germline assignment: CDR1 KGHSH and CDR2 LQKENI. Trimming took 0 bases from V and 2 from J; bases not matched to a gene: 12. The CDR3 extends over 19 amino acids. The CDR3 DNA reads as TGTGCCAGCTCACCACCGAGACTAGCGGCTGTCCTAAACACAGATACGCAGTATTTT. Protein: CASSPPRLAAVLNTDTQYF.